Listed here are 2 T cell receptor beta chains from one sample, sequenced in a study of blood T cell repertoires in COVID-19. The repertoire was sequenced with immunoSEQ multiplex PCR; TCRdb's copy has only in-frame clones and lacks some. Of roughly 180,000 clones listed, roughly 85% were seen once; the top ten hold 15% to 20%. Input material: PBMCs or T cells enriched from blood (not recorded which). These TCRs come from a man in his sixties who had recovered from COVID-19.

This clone was detected once. The genes are TRBV6-2 or TRBV6-3 and TRBJ2-5, with TRBD2 as a possible D gene (6 bases). This CDR3 comprises 15 residues. The ends were cut back, 7 bases at V and 2 bases at J, with 17 bases in the middle. Germline loops: CDR1 MNHEY, CDR2 SVGEGT. The CDR3 DNA is TGTGCCAGCACCCCGGAGGGACGGCAGCAAGAGACCCAGTACTTC. Its protein is CASTPEGRQQETQYF.

The rearrangement joins TRBV12-3 or TRBV12-4 to TRBJ2-2, with 7 positions matching TRBD2. The CDR3 runs to 13 residues. Germline trimming cut 7 bases from V and 5 bases from J; bases unmatched to any gene: 4. CDR3 DNA sequence: TGTGCCAGCACCTTTAGCGGGACCGGGGAGCTGTTTTTT. Translated: CASTFSGTGELFF.